A selection of T cell receptor beta chains follows, all from one sample in a study of T cells expressing NK-cell markers. TCRdb reworked the 5' RACE reads into one entry per CDR3 protein, no DNA. This sample's table reports roughly 430,000 distinct CDR3 sequences. Sequenced input: blood T cells: a sorted CD56 or NKG2C T cell subset, CD4+ or CD8+ T cells, or bulk PBMC T cells (not recorded which). These TCRs come from a woman aged 18-70 years in good health. The CDR3 runs from the conserved cysteine through the conserved F or W.

CDR3: CSAREAASGGLSHEQFF
V: TRBV20-1
J: TRBJ2-1

CDR3: CSAGSGAYSPLHF
V: TRBV29-1
J: TRBJ1-6

CDR3: CASSSLPDRGTTGYTF
V: TRBV7-9
J: TRBJ1-2

CDR3: CATPLAGVGTDTQYF
V: TRBV7-2
J: TRBJ2-3

CDR3: CASSPPVGLAGGETQYF
V: TRBV12-3/TRBV12-4
J: TRBJ2-5

CDR3: CASSFGAGFSYEQYF
V: TRBV7-6
J: TRBJ2-7

CDR3: CASSLAFYNQPQHF
V: TRBV28
J: TRBJ1-5

CDR3: CASSLELAGLYNEQFF
V: TRBV11-2
J: TRBJ2-1

CDR3: CSALGVPQWAFF
V: TRBV29-1
J: TRBJ1-1

CDR3: CSALPTDNYGYTF
V: TRBV20-1
J: TRBJ1-2

CDR3: CASSHSGTSSTDTQYF
V: TRBV9
J: TRBJ2-3

CDR3: CASSLVSLNYGYTF
V: TRBV7-2
J: TRBJ1-2

CDR3: CASGLVDSGTISEQFF
V: TRBV12-5
J: TRBJ2-1

CDR3: CASSSDNSGELFF
V: TRBV7-2
J: TRBJ2-2

CDR3: CASSQGASGTRVNEQFF
V: TRBV4-2
J: TRBJ2-1

CDR3: CASSLLGLAGNNEQFF
V: TRBV12-3/TRBV12-4
J: TRBJ2-1

CDR3: CASSPRQQEAFF
V: TRBV3-1
J: TRBJ1-1

CDR3: CASSSIAGGSFTDTQYF
V: TRBV11-2
J: TRBJ2-3

CDR3: CSASSGGAGGETQYF
V: TRBV20-1
J: TRBJ2-5

CDR3: CSARVSSGSNFYEQYF
V: TRBV20-1
J: TRBJ2-7

CDR3: CASKNREDTEAFF
V: TRBV6-2/TRBV6-3
J: TRBJ1-1

CDR3: CSARRRLAASNEQFF
V: TRBV20-1
J: TRBJ2-1

CDR3: CAWSAYSPIGDTQYF
V: TRBV30
J: TRBJ2-3

CDR3: CASSFVQGAEETQYF
V: TRBV5-1
J: TRBJ2-5

CDR3: CAWHLRGAPYNEQFF
V: TRBV30
J: TRBJ2-1

CDR3: CASSLDRAGGRGTGELFF
V: TRBV11-2
J: TRBJ2-2

CDR3: CASSLTAVVNEQFF
V: TRBV7-3
J: TRBJ2-1

CDR3: CASTQREAKNIQYF
V: TRBV6-2/TRBV6-3
J: TRBJ2-4

CDR3: CASSSRQRGSYNSPLHF
V: TRBV7-2
J: TRBJ1-6